This T cell receptor beta chain was identified in a study of neoadjuvant anti-PD-1 for oral cavity cancer. Study-wide background: Patients mostly received three to four biweekly nivolumab doses at 3 mg/kg before surgery. Patients without progression got a fourth dose around day 43.

Produced via immunoSEQ multiplex PCR; TCRdb's table is partial and in-frame only. The sample has approximately 16,000 clones, roughly 41% seen once; the top ten hold around 40%. Regarding time point: after neoadjuvant nivolumab, at surgical resection. Patients had newly diagnosed, untreated stage II-IVA oral cavity squamous cell carcinoma. This CDR3 spans 13 amino acids. Germline trimming cut 4 bases from V and 4 bases from J; bases unmatched to any gene: 3. Germline V gives CDR1 SGHVS, CDR2 FQNEAQ. As for this clone: Antigen unknown.

Study outcomes and limitations: Only three patients per response group were TCR-analyzed; validation needed.

The material sequenced was tumor tissue, taken after nivolumab (anti-PD-1) treatment. The TCR sequence derives from a person between 40 and 85 years old with oral cavity squamous cell carcinoma. The chain employs TRBV7-8 and TRBJ2-5, with TRBD2 matching over 7 bases. The CDR3 sequence is CASSWGGAETQYF. As DNA, the CDR3 is TGTGCCAGCAGCTGGGGGGGAGCAGAGACCCAGTACTTC.